Shown below are 24 T cell receptor beta chains from a single sample sequenced in a study of T cell changes during pregnancy in multiple sclerosis (dated by TCRdb to the late 2010s). The library was prepared using the immunoSEQ multiplex PCR assay. Imported from immuneACCESS, the table was reduced by TCRdb to in-frame sequences with V and J called. These copies leave out some clones; in studies compared against another copy, an unresolved V gene accounts for under half, and the cause of the remainder is not known. The sample yields some 97,000 clones; roughly 90% were counted once. The ten largest clones take up less than 2% of the sample. The input for sequencing was peripheral blood, taken after pregnancy. These receptors were obtained from a female donor with multiple sclerosis, enrolled in a pregnancy study.

V gene TRBV27 combines with J gene TRBJ2-2; 8 bases line up with TRBD1. Per germline, CDR1 MNHEY and CDR2 SMNVEV (reference sequence). The CDR3 is made up of 15 amino acids. V shed 5 bases and J 3 bases; nucleotides not matched to a gene: 5. Here the CDR3 reads CASSPRDRHTGELFF. For the CDR3, the DNA is TGTGCCAGCAGTCCACGGGACAGGCACACCGGGGAGCTGTTTTTT.

V usage is TRBV6-1 and J usage is TRBJ2-1; 13 nucleotides line up with TRBD2. V lost 4 bases and J lost 9; bases outside the gene matches: 6. Per the germline V gene, CDR1 is MNHNS and CDR2 is SASEGT. CDR3 length: 15 residues. The CDR3 is CASSGGTSGKLEQFF. The CDR3 region has the DNA TGTGCCAGCAGTGGGGGGACTAGCGGGAAACTTGAGCAGTTCTTC.

This rearrangement joins TRBV2 to TRBJ2-5; the D is unclear. There are 19 residues in the CDR3. Germline V gives CDR1 SNHLY, CDR2 FYNNEI. The V and J ends lost 4 bases and 1 base respectively, with 25 bases between them. The CDR3 region has the DNA TGTGCCAGCAGTGTTAGCCCGATACAACTACTACAACTCCAAGAGACCCAGTACTTC. It codes for CASSVSPIQLLQLQETQYF.

V usage is TRBV5-1 and J usage is TRBJ2-4; D is possibly TRBD1 (5 bases). The length of the CDR3 is 13 residues. CDR1 SGHRS and CDR2 YFSETQ come from the germline V gene. The germline V and J ends were trimmed by 6 bases and 6 bases, with 13 bases remaining between them. DNA for the CDR3: TGCGCCAGCATTGACAGAGACCGAAACATTCAGTACTTC. Its translation: CASIDRDRNIQYF.

As for this clone: Because it lacks the conserved phenylalanine or tryptophan at the end, this CDR3 is likely a read error. The rearrangement uses TRBV5-1 and TRBJ2-7, with D tentatively TRBD2 (6 bases). The V end was cut by 0 bases, the J end by 2 bases, with 9 bases between. The CDR3 covers 14 residues. From germline, CDR1 is SGHRS and CDR2 YFSETQ. CDR3 residues: CASSLAGSAYEQYL. CDR3 DNA sequence: TGCGCCAGCAGCTTGGCCGGGAGTGCCTACGAGCAGTACCTC.

The chain employs TRBV2 and TRBJ1-2; possible D gene TRBD1, 5 bases. Germline V gene lookup returns CDR1 SNHLY and CDR2 FYNNEI. V lost 6 bases and J lost 4, with 21 bases in between. There are 16 residues in the CDR3. The CDR3 region has the DNA TGTGCCAGCAGCCCACAGCTAAGACAGATTTCCTATGGCTACACCTTC. Its translation is CASSPQLRQISYGYTF.

The genes are TRBV7-8 and TRBJ1-5; possibly TRBD1 for D (5 bases). With 7 bases removed from V and 3 bases from J, the gap between germline ends came to 13 bases. CDR1 is SGHVS, CDR2 FQNEAQ, per germline. This CDR3 spans 14 amino acids. The CDR3 loop is CASTPDSPNQPQHF. CDR3 in DNA: TGTGCCAGCACCCCAGACAGTCCCAATCAGCCCCAGCATTTT.

The chain uses TRBV29-1 and TRBJ1-1; D is ambiguous. Trimming shortened V by 4 bases and J by 1 base, and 13 bases separated the two germline ends. CDR1 SQVTM and CDR2 ANQGSEA come from the germline V gene. The CDR3 totals 14 residues. The CDR3 DNA follows: TGCAGCGTTGGAGCACAGCTGCCGAACACTGAAGCTTTCTTT. As protein: CSVGAQLPNTEAFF.

The count of this clone is one. The chain recombines TRBV5-4 with TRBJ2-5, with TRBD2 matching 7 bases. This CDR3 has 17 amino acids. The germline V gene encodes CDR1 SGHNT and CDR2 YYREEE (reference sequence). J was trimmed by 2 bases and V by 4 bases; bases with no gene match: 14. Written as DNA, the CDR3 is TGTGCCAGCAGCCCCGCCGGGCTAGCGGCCATACAAGAGACCCAGTACTTC. Its protein is CASSPAGLAAIQETQYF.

The chain couples TRBV28 to TRBJ1-1, with D maybe TRBD1 (6 bases). CDR1 and CDR2 (germline): MDHEN, SYDVKM. The CDR3 contains 12 residues. Trimming shortened V by 5 bases and J by 6 bases, and 10 bases separated the two germline ends. CDR3 DNA: TGTGCCAGCAGTGTAGGGGGAGCTGAAGCTTTCTTT. Protein product: CASSVGGAEAFF.

The rearrangement links TRBV6-5 to TRBJ1-1; D gene unclear. The CDR3 runs to 12 residues. Germline V lookup: CDR1 MNHEY, CDR2 SVGAGI. V was clipped by 6 bases and J by 6 bases, with 11 bases between them. The CDR3 DNA reads TGTGCCAGCAGACTTGGGAGGTCTGAAGCTTTCTTT. This encodes CASRLGRSEAFF.

J is TRBJ2-5 and V is TRBV27; 15 bases fit TRBD2. The ends lost 4 bases at V and 4 bases at J; junction bases unmatched: 7. The CDR3 has 17 amino acids. Germline loops: CDR1 MNHEY, CDR2 SMNVEV (reference sequence). The CDR3 protein is CASSSGLAGGGVETQYF. DNA for the CDR3: TGTGCCAGCAGTTCGGGACTAGCGGGAGGAGGGGTAGAGACCCAGTACTTC.

J is TRBJ1-2 and V is TRBV7-6, with D tentatively TRBD1 (5 bases). Germline V gives CDR1 SGHVS, CDR2 FNYEAQ. Trimming removed 1 base from V and 4 bases from J, with 19 bases in between. This CDR3 comprises 17 residues. CDR3 coding DNA: TGTGCCAGCAGCTTAGAGGCCAGGGACCTTAGCGGCTATGGCTACACCTTC. Protein: CASSLEARDLSGYGYTF.

This sequence joins TRBV7-3 and TRBJ2-1; tentatively, D is TRBD1 (6 bases). Germline V CDR1 and CDR2: SGHTA, FQGTGA. The ends were cut back, 2 bases at V and 2 bases at J, with 10 bases in the middle. The CDR3 has 15 amino acids. This chain's CDR3 is CASSLGGPTYNEQFF. The CDR3 bases are TGTGCCAGCAGCTTAGGGGGCCCAACCTACAATGAGCAGTTCTTC.

Turning to this clone: One end of the junction is discordant with germline, which a read error may explain. Written as DNA, the CDR3 is TGCAGCGTCGAAGAGCAGGGGGCAGCTGGCTACACCTTC. It specifies CSVEEQGAAGYTF. The chain carries TRBV29-1 and TRBJ1-2; 8 bases map to TRBD1. Germline V lookup: CDR1 SQVTM, CDR2 ANQGSEA. The CDR3 totals 13 residues.

The chain uses TRBV27 and TRBJ1-1, with 10 positions matching TRBD1. The CDR3 extends over 14 amino acids. The germline gives CDR1 MNHEY, CDR2 SMNVEV (reference sequence). Germline trimming cut 5 bases from V and 4 bases from J; bases unmatched to any gene: 4. The CDR3 here is CASSLRQGATEAFF. Here the CDR3 DNA reads TGTGCCAGCAGTCTTCGACAGGGGGCCACTGAAGCTTTCTTT.

The gene calls are TRBV30 and TRBJ2-2; 9 bases are a match to TRBD1. The junction had 4 bases not matched to a gene; V was cut back by 5 bases and J by 6 bases. Germline lookup yields CDR1 GTSNPN and CDR2 SVGIG (reference sequence). The CDR3 loop spans 13 amino acids. DNA of the CDR3: TGTGCCTGGGGGGGGACAGGGCCCGGGGAGCTGTTTTTT. Protein: CAWGGTGPGELFF.

The chain uses TRBV5-1 and TRBJ1-5; TRBD1 matches 8 bases. The germline CDR1 and CDR2 sequences are SGHRS and YFSETQ. Germline trimming cut 5 bases from V and 2 bases from J; bases unmatched to any gene: 6. This CDR3 spans 15 amino acids. CDR3 in amino acids: CASRPTTGGNQPQHF. The DNA for the CDR3 is TGCGCCAGCAGACCGACGACAGGGGGCAATCAGCCCCAGCATTTT.

V and J are TRBV6-6 and TRBJ2-3, with D unresolved. This CDR3 is 15 amino acids long. The V end lost 0 bases, the J end lost 0 bases, and 7 bases lay between the germline ends. The germline gives CDR1 MNHNY, CDR2 SVGAGI (reference sequence). The chain's CDR3 is CASSYSIASTDTQYF. As DNA, the CDR3 is TGTGCCAGCAGTTACTCGATAGCTAGCACAGATACGCAGTATTTT.

This clone occurred once. The chain uses TRBV15 and TRBJ1-3, with 7 positions matching TRBD1. Germline CDR1 is LNHNV and CDR2 is YYDKDF (reference sequence). CDR3 length: 16 amino acids. V lost 5 bases and J lost 0; bases outside the gene matches: 7. CDR3 sequence (DNA): TGTGCCACCAGCGGTGACAGGGCATTCTCTGGAAACACCATATATTTT. As protein: CATSGDRAFSGNTIYF.

The chain carries TRBV19 and TRBJ1-3; D is perhaps TRBD1 (5 bases). Looked up from germline, CDR1 is LNHDA and CDR2 is SQIVND (reference sequence). The CDR3 contains 15 residues. Trimming stripped 5 bases from V and 1 base from J, with 12 bases between. The CDR3 DNA sequence: TGTGCCAGTAGTGTCGACAGCAGATCTGGAAACACCATATATTTT. This codes for CASSVDSRSGNTIYF. Combining the CDR3 with reference TRBV19 and TRBJ1-3 gives the whole variable domain DGGITQSPKYLFRKEGQNVTLSCEQNLNHDAMYWYRQDPGQGLRLIYYSQIVNDFQKGDIAEGYSVSREKKESFPLTVTSAQKNPTAFYLCASSVDSRSGNTIYFGEGSWLTVV.

This rearrangement joins TRBV6-4 to TRBJ2-2, with 14 bases matching TRBD2. Germline trimming cut 4 bases from V and 0 bases from J; bases unmatched to any gene: 4. Germline V gene lookup returns CDR1 MRHNA and CDR2 SNTAGT. The CDR3 is 18 residues long. CDR3 loop: CASSAGLAGAANTGELFF. For the CDR3, the DNA is TGTGCCAGCAGTGCGGGACTAGCGGGGGCCGCGAACACCGGGGAGCTGTTTTTT.

The chain recombines TRBV29-1 with TRBJ1-5; 7 bases match TRBD1. After removal of 6 bases from V and 0 bases from J, the junction contained 8 bases not matched to a gene. This CDR3 region has 15 residues. Germline lookup yields CDR1 SQVTM and CDR2 ANQGSEA. CDR3 residues: CSVGGTVYSNQPQHF. The CDR3 DNA reads TGCAGCGTCGGCGGGACAGTTTATAGCAATCAGCCCCAGCATTTT.

The chain is built from TRBV7-9 and TRBJ2-1; 10 bases line up with TRBD2. The CDR3 length is 15 residues. Germline lookup yields CDR1 SEHNR and CDR2 FQNEAQ (reference sequence). With V trimmed by 5 bases and J by 5 bases, 6 bases remained unmatched. The CDR3 coding sequence is TGTGCCAGCAGCCTGAGCGGGGGGGTCAACAATGAGCAGTTCTTC. It translates to CASSLSGGVNNEQFF.